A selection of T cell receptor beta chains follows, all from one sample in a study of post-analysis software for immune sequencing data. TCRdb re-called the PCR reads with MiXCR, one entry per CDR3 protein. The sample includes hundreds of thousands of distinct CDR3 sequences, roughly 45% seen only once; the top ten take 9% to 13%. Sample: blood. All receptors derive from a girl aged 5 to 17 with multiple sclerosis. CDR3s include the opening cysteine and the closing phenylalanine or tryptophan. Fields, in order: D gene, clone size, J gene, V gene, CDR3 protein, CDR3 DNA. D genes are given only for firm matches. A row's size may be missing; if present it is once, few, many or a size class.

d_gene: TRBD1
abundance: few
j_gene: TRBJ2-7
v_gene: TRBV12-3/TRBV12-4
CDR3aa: CASSKGQGSSYEQYF
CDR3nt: TGTGCCAGCAGTAAAGGACAGGGAAGCTCCTACGAGCAGTACTTC

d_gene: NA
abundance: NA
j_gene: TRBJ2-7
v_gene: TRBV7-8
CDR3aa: CASSLEFGEYEQYF
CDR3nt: TGTGCCAGCAGCTTAGAGTTTGGGGAGTACGAGCAGTACTTC

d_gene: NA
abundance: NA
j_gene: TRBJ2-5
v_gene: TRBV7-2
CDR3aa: CASSPPNGLEETQYF
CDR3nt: TGTGCCAGCAGCCCCCCGAATGGGTTGGAAGAGACCCAGTACTTC

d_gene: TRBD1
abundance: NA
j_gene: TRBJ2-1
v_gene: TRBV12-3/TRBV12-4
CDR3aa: CASTGDDDRGVYNEQFF
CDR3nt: TGTGCCAGCACCGGGGACGACGACAGGGGGGTCTACAATGAGCAGTTCTTC

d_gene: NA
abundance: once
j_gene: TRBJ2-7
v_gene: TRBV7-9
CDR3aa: CASSLLGKYEQYF
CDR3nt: TGTGCCAGCAGCTTACTGGGAAAGTACGAGCAGTACTTC

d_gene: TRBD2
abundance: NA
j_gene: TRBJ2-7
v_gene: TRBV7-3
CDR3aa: CASSLPASGGTYEQYF
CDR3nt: TGTGCCAGCAGCTTACCGGCTAGCGGGGGAACCTACGAGCAGTACTTC

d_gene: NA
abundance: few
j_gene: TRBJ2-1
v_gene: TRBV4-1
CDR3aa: CASSSGTFNEQFF
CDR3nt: TGCGCCAGCAGCTCCGGGACATTCAATGAGCAGTTCTTC

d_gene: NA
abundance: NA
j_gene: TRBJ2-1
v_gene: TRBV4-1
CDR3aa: CASSQERSQFF
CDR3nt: TGCGCCAGCAGCCAAGAAAGATCCCAGTTCTTC

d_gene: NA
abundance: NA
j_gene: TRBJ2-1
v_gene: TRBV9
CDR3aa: CASSVGLAPREQFF
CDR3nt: TGTGCTAGCAGCGTAGGTCTAGCCCCTAGGGAGCAGTTCTTC

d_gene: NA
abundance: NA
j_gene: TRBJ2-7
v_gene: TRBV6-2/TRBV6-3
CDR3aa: CASSWTSGEQYF
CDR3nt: TGTGCCAGCAGTTGGACAAGCGGCGAGCAGTACTTC

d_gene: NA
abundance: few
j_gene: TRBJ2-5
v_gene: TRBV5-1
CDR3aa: CASSFTSIQETQYF
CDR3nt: TGCGCCAGCAGCTTTACTAGCATCCAAGAGACCCAGTACTTC

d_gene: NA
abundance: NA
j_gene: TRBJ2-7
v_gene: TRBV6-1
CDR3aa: CASSGEAYSATYEQYF
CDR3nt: TGTGCCAGCAGTGGAGAGGCTTACAGCGCTACCTACGAGCAGTACTTC

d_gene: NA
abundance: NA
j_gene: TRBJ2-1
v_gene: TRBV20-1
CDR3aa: CSARLPGSEQFF
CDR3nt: TGCAGTGCTAGACTCCCGGGTTCTGAGCAGTTCTTC

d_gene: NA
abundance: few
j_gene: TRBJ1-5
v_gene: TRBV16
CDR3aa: CASSQSRGQPQHF
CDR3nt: TGTGCCAGCAGCCAATCGAGGGGCCAGCCCCAGCATTTT

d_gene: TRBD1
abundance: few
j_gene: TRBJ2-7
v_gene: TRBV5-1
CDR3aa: CASSSPRQGSYEQYF
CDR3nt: TGCGCCAGCAGCTCCCCGAGACAGGGGTCTTACGAGCAGTACTTC

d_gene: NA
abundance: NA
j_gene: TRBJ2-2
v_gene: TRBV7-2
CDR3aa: CASSLDESPGELFF
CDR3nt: TGTGCCAGCAGCTTGGATGAATCCCCCGGGGAGCTGTTTTTT

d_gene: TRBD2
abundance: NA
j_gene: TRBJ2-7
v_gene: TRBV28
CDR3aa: CASSPRLAGNNEQYF
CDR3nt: TGTGCCAGCAGTCCCCGACTAGCGGGGAACAATGAGCAGTACTTC

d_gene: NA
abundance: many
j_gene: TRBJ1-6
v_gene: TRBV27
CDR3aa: CASSFTGSPLHF
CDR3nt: TGTGCCAGCAGTTTCACTGGTTCACCCCTCCACTTT

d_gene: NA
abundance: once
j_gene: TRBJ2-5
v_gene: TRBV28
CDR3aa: CASSYHRAKTQYF
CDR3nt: TGTGCCAGCAGTTATCACAGGGCCAAGACCCAGTACTTC

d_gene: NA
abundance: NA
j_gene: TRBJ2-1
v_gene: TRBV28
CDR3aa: CASRATNEQFF
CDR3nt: TGTGCCAGCAGAGCGACCAATGAGCAGTTCTTC

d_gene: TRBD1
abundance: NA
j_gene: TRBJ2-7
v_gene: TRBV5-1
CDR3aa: CASSSGDSAYEQYF
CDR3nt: TGCGCCAGCAGCTCAGGGGACAGCGCCTACGAGCAGTACTTC

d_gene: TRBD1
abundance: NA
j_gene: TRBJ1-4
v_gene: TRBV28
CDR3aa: CASRGWDRSTNEKLFF
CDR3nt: TGTGCCAGCAGAGGATGGGACAGGTCAACTAATGAAAAACTGTTTTTT

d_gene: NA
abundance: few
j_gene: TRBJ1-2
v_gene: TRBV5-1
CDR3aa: CASSLDGLQGGGYTF
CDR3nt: TGCGCCAGCAGCTTGGACGGGTTACAGGGTGGTGGCTACACCTTC

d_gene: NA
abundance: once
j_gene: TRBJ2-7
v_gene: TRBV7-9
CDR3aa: CTSSLASGLPSYEQYF
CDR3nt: TGTACCAGCAGCTTAGCGTCCGGACTCCCCTCCTACGAGCAGTACTTC

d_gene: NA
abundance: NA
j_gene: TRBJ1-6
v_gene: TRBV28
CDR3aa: CASSSLPTDPALHSPLHF
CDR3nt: TGTGCCAGCAGTTCCCTCCCGACAGATCCCGCACTTCATTCACCCCTCCACTTT

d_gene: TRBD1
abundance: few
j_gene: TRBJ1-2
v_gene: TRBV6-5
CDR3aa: CASSRGQGDGYTF
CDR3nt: TGTGCCAGCAGCCGGGGACAGGGTGATGGCTACACCTTC

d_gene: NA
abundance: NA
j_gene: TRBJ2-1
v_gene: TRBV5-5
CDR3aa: CASIWMVESNEQFF
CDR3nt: TGTGCCAGCATCTGGATGGTCGAAAGCAATGAGCAGTTCTTC

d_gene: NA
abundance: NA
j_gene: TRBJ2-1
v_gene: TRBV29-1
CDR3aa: CSVTRAREANEQFF
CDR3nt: TGCAGCGTAACCCGGGCGAGGGAGGCAAATGAGCAGTTCTTC

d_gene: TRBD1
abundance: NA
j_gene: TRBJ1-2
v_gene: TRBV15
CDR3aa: CATSRDGDSSYGYTF
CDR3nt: TGTGCCACCAGCAGAGATGGGGACAGTTCTTATGGCTACACCTTC

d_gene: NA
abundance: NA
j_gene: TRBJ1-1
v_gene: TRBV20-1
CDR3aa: CSARDRVSEAFF
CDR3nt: TGCAGTGCTAGAGACAGGGTATCTGAAGCTTTCTTT

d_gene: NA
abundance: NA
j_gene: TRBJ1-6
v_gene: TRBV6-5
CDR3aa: CASSYSNHYNSPLHF
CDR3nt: TGTGCCAGCAGTTACTCGAATCACTATAATTCACCCCTCCACTTT

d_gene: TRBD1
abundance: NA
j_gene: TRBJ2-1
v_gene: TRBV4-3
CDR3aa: CASSQDLRTGGYNEQFF
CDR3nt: TGCGCCAGCAGCCAAGATCTGAGGACAGGGGGATACAATGAGCAGTTCTTC

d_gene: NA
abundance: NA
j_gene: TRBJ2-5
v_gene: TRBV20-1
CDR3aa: CSASRRRKGGQTQYF
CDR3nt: TGCAGTGCTAGTCGGCGGAGAAAGGGAGGCCAGACCCAGTACTTC